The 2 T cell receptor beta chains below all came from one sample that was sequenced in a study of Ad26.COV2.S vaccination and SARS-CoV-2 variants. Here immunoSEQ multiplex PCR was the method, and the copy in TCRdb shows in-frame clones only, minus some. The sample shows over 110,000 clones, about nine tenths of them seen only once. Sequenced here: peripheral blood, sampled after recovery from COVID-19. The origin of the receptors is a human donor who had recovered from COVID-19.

The CDR3 sequence is CASSPDPAAMNTEAFF. The CDR3, as DNA: TGCGCCAGCAGCCCTGACCCGGCGGCGATGAACACTGAAGCTTTCTTT. The rearrangement links TRBV5-1 to TRBJ1-1; D gene uncertain. V shed 4 bases and J shed 0 bases, with 16 bases lying between them. CDR1 is SGHRS, CDR2 YFSETQ, per germline. The CDR3 is 16 amino acids.

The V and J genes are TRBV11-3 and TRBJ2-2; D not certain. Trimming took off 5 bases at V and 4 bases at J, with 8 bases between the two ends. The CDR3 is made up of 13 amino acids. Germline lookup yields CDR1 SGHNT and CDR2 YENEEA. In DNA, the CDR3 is TGTGCCAGCAGCCGGGCTTTCACCGGGGAGCTGTTTTTT. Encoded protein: CASSRAFTGELFF.